This entry features one T cell receptor (beta chain) sequence. This sample was included in a study of blood T cell repertoires in COVID-19. Study in general: Sample material is recorded as cDNA or gDNA derived from T cells, B-cell-depleted T cells, or PBMCs.

Clones were sequenced by immunoSEQ multiplex PCR, and TCRdb holds only the in-frame ones, with some missing. This table has around 110,000 clones, 60% to 80% appearing once. V was clipped by 5 bases and J by 9 bases; unmatched bases: 4. The CDR3 runs to 12 residues. CDR1 and CDR2 (germline): PRHDT, FYEKMQ (reference sequence). The J gene is TRBJ2-1, the V gene TRBV13; 7 positions match TRBD1. Sequencing input: peripheral blood. This clonotype originated in a human donor with acute or convalescent COVID-19. The donor label of this sample is uncertain. For the CDR3, the DNA is TGTGCCAGCAGCCAAGGGGGCGGTGAGCAGTTCTTC. As protein: CASSQGGGEQFF.